Below are 25 T cell receptor beta chains sequenced from a single sample in a study of blood T cells in healthy people across ages. Alongside a J-beta primer mix, a sample-barcoded 5' primer served in a second PCR lasting about 7 to 11 cycles. TCRdb re-derived calls from the 5' RACE reads in MiXCR, one entry per CDR3 protein. The profile covers hundreds of thousands of distinct CDR3 sequences, with approximately 50% appearing a single time and 25% to 35% taken by the ten largest. The sequencing sample was made of blood. The receptors stem from a woman aged 55-69 years in good health.

The chain employs TRBV9 and TRBJ2-1; 7 bases map to TRBD1. Germline V gene lookup returns CDR1 SGDLS and CDR2 YYNGEE. V was pared by 0 bases and J by 5 bases, with 5 bases of the junction left unmatched. The CDR3 is 15 residues long. In DNA, the CDR3 is TGTGCCAGCAGCGTAGCAACAGGGGTTAACAATGAGCAGTTCTTC. Its protein is CASSVATGVNNEQFF.

The chain is built from TRBV10-3 and TRBJ2-7, with D perhaps TRBD2 (5 bases). The germline V and J ends were trimmed by 8 bases and 0 bases, with 8 bases remaining between them. Germline values: CDR1 ENHRY, CDR2 SYGVKD. CDR3 size: 12 residues. CDR3 DNA: TGTGCCATCGGTAGCGACTCCTACGAGCAGTACTTC. It encodes CAIGSDSYEQYF.

The genes are TRBV12-3 or TRBV12-4 and TRBJ2-1; 7 bases align to TRBD1. This CDR3 comprises 15 residues. The V and J ends lost 3 bases and 4 bases, in that order; junction bases with no gene match: 6. As DNA, the CDR3 is TGTGCCAGCAGTTTTCCCACGGACAGGTACAATGAGCAGTTCTTC. Residues: CASSFPTDRYNEQFF.

The V gene is TRBV12-3 or TRBV12-4, the J gene TRBJ1-1; D remains ambiguous. CDR3 length: 15 residues. Trimming took 5 bases from V and 1 from J, leaving 14 bases between them. CDR3 amino acids: CASSPQLVGNTEAFF. DNA of the CDR3: TGTGCCAGCAGTCCACAGCTGGTGGGGAACACTGAAGCTTTCTTT.

In its sample, this clonotype was seen many times. The V gene is TRBV4-2, the J gene TRBJ2-7; D unresolved. The V end lost 4 bases, the J end lost 0 bases, and 10 bases lay between the germline ends. Germline CDR1 and CDR2: LGHNA and YNFKEQ. The CDR3 is 14 residues long. CDR3 amino acids: CASSPRLGSYEQYF. CDR3 DNA sequence: TGTGCCAGCAGCCCCCGTTTGGGCTCCTACGAGCAGTACTTC.

In this sample, this clonotype turned up once. Given a much more abundant clone one base away, this may be a read error. This chain joins TRBV28 and TRBJ2-3; D not resolved. The CDR3 covers 14 residues. CDR1 MDHEN and CDR2 SYDVKM come from the germline V gene. CDR3 loop: CANSPRTVSDTQYF. The CDR3 DNA follows: TGTGCCAACAGTCCAAGGACCGTTTCAGATACGCAGTATTTT.

The chain is built from TRBV6-2 or TRBV6-3 and TRBJ2-7; possible D gene TRBD2, 6 bases. CDR1 is MNHEY and CDR2 is SVGEGT in the germline V gene. The CDR3 runs 13 residues. Trimming left V 8 bases short and J 2 bases short, with 13 bases between. The CDR3 coding sequence is TGTGCCAGCCACGGGGAGGAAACCTACGAGCAGTACTTC. Its protein is CASHGEETYEQYF.

The gene calls are TRBV7-8 and TRBJ2-3, with 8 bases aligning to TRBD1. Germline lookup yields CDR1 SGHVS and CDR2 FQNEAQ. The V gene end was trimmed by 2 bases and the J gene end by 0 bases; junction bases not matched to a gene: 7. The CDR3 consists of 17 residues. The CDR3 bases are TGTGCCAGCAGCTTATGGACAGGGACCACTAGCACAGATACGCAGTATTTT. Translating it yields CASSLWTGTTSTDTQYF.

J is TRBJ2-5 and V is TRBV18; 7 positions agree with TRBD2. The CDR3 has 15 residues. In germline, CDR1 is KGHSH, CDR2 LQKENI. Losses at the gene ends were 3 bases for V and 1 base for J; bases not matched to a gene: 5. The CDR3 loop is CASSPPGTIQETQYF. The CDR3 region has the DNA TGTGCCAGCTCACCCCCAGGGACTATCCAAGAGACCCAGTACTTC.

CDR3 sequence: CSARDTGGVDYGYTF. In nucleotides, the CDR3 is TGCAGTGCTAGAGATACAGGGGGCGTGGATTATGGCTACACCTTC. V usage is TRBV20-1 and J usage is TRBJ1-2; TRBD1 matches at 9 bases. The germline V gene encodes CDR1 DFQATT and CDR2 SNEGSKA (reference sequence). This CDR3 spans 15 amino acids. Trimming took 0 bases from V and 5 from J; bases not matched to a gene: 7.

The rearrangement links TRBV4-2 to TRBJ2-6, with 7 bases lining up with TRBD2. Trimming at V came to 0 bases and at J to 0 bases, leaving 8 bases not matched to a gene. The CDR3 length is 19 residues. Per germline, CDR1 LGHNA and CDR2 YNFKEQ. Here the CDR3 DNA reads TGTGCCAGCAGCCAAGATCTGCTAGCGGCAGGCTCTGGGGCCAACGTCCTGACTTTC. Translating gives CASSQDLLAAGSGANVLTF.

This chain joins TRBV20-1 and TRBJ1-1; D gene unclear. Germline V gene data show CDR1 as DFQATT and CDR2 as SNEGSKA (reference sequence). Trimming removed 5 bases at V and 5 bases at J, with 12 bases between. This CDR3 contains 12 residues. The CDR3 nucleotides are TGCAGTGCTGGTGTCTCGGGGACTGAAGCTTTCTTT. Its translation: CSAGVSGTEAFF.

This clonotype was counted a few times. This sequence joins TRBV5-4 and TRBJ1-2; TRBD1 aligns across 8 bases. The CDR3 spans 15 residues. Per germline, CDR1 SGHNT and CDR2 YYREEE (reference sequence). V dropped 0 bases and J dropped 3; count of bases not matched to a gene: 4. The CDR3 sequence is CASSLGGQGDYGYTF. The CDR3 DNA reads as TGTGCCAGCAGCTTGGGAGGACAGGGCGACTATGGCTACACCTTC. Combining the CDR3 with reference TRBV5-4 and TRBJ1-2 gives the whole variable domain ETGVTQSPTHLIKTRGQQVTLRCSSQSGHNTVSWYQQALGQGPQFIFQYYREEENGRGNFPPRFSGLQFPNYSSELNVNALELDDSALYLCASSLGGQGDYGYTFGSGTRLTVV.

This clonotype was observed a single time. Sequence at one end of the junction differs from germline and may be a read error. J is TRBJ2-1 and V is TRBV5-1, with 8 bases matching TRBD2. CDR3 size: 15 residues. Germline assignment: CDR1 SGHRS and CDR2 YFSETQ. CDR3 in amino acids: CASSPGGGPYNEQFF. The DNA of the CDR3 is TGCGCCAGCAGCCCGGGCGGGGGGCCCTACAATGAACAGTTCTTC.

This clonotype appeared a single time. This chain links TRBV10-3 with TRBJ1-1; D remains unclear. Trimming pared 0 bases from V and 9 bases from J, leaving 8 bases between. CDR1 ENHRY and CDR2 SYGVKD come from the germline V gene. The CDR3 is made up of 12 amino acids. The CDR3 DNA reads as TGTGCCATCAGTGAGTCGGCTGAAAAAGCTTTCTTT. Translation gives CAISESAEKAFF.

As to this clonotype: Sequence at one end of the junction differs from germline and may be a read error. The gene calls are TRBV5-1 and TRBJ2-6, with D uncertain. Germline lookup yields CDR1 SGHRS and CDR2 YFSETQ. The CDR3 is 14 residues long. The CDR3 loop is CASSLRSGTNVLTF. Written as DNA, the CDR3 is TGCGCCAGCAGCTTAAGGTCTGGGACCAACGTCCTGACTTTC.

This clonotype showed up just once. One end of the junction varies from germline; a read error may be responsible. The rearrangement joins TRBV7-2 to TRBJ2-5; TRBD2 aligns across 7 bases. The CDR3 is made up of 14 amino acids. The germline gives CDR1 SGHTA, CDR2 FQGNSA. The CDR3 DNA sequence: TGTGTCAGCAGCCCGGGGAGGGTACAAGAGACCCAGTACTTC. It specifies CVSSPGRVQETQYF.

The chain carries TRBV15 and TRBJ2-3; weak D call: TRBD2 (6 bases). The germline V gene has CDR1 LNHNV and CDR2 YYDKDF (reference sequence). Trimming took off 1 base at V and 5 bases at J, with 19 bases between the two ends. The CDR3 sequence is 17 residues long. The CDR3 DNA reads as TGTGCCACCAGCAGAGTGCGGACCGGGGGTTTGCAAGATACGCAGTATTTT. Its protein product is CATSRVRTGGLQDTQYF. Drawing the rest from reference TRBV15 and TRBJ2-3, the complete variable domain is DAMVIQNPRYQVTQFGKPVTLSCSQTLNHNVMYWYQQKSSQAPKLLFHYYDKDFNNEADTPDNFQSRRPNTSFCFLDIRSPGLGDTAMYLCATSRVRTGGLQDTQYFGPGTRLTVL.

This clonotype was detected only a few times. The chain joins TRBV29-1 to TRBJ2-1, with 12 bases matching TRBD2. Germline loops: CDR1 SQVTM, CDR2 ANQGSEA. The CDR3 is 16 residues long. With V trimmed by 6 bases and J by 0 bases, 6 bases remained unmatched. CDR3 loop: CSVVPTSGSSYNEQFF. As DNA, the CDR3 is TGCAGCGTCGTGCCGACTAGCGGGAGCTCCTACAATGAGCAGTTCTTC.

This clonotype appeared many times. The rearrangement uses TRBV20-1 and TRBJ2-7; D perhaps matches TRBD2 (6 bases). The CDR3 runs to 16 residues. CDR1 is DFQATT, CDR2 SNEGSKA, per germline (reference sequence). Trimming removed 6 bases from V and 0 bases from J, with 21 bases in between. Written as DNA, the CDR3 is TGCAGTGCCCACCCTCCGGGGGAATTTAGCTCCTACGAGCAGTACTTC. It is translated as CSAHPPGEFSSYEQYF.

This clonotype was detected only once. The chain carries TRBV20-1 and TRBJ2-5; 8 nucleotides agree with TRBD2. Per germline, CDR1 DFQATT and CDR2 SNEGSKA (reference sequence). CDR3 length equals 14 residues. Trimming cost V 5 bases and J 11 bases; bases outside gene matches: 16. The CDR3 region is CSAPRGGSGNEQYF. The CDR3 nucleotides are TGCAGTGCTCCCCGCGGGGGGAGCGGGAATGAGCAGTACTTC.

The CDR3 region is CAISFEGQGAGYTF. Written as DNA, the CDR3 is TGTGCCATCAGTTTTGAGGGACAGGGGGCCGGCTACACCTTC. The chain couples TRBV10-3 to TRBJ1-2; TRBD1 matches 12 bases. This CDR3 has 14 residues. The V gene end was trimmed by 5 bases and the J gene end by 8 bases; junction bases not matched to a gene: 6. The germline gives CDR1 ENHRY, CDR2 SYGVKD.

The rearrangement uses TRBV6-5 and TRBJ1-2; 10 bases fit TRBD1. V dropped 5 bases and J dropped 8; count of bases not matched to a gene: 5. Germline V gives CDR1 MNHEY, CDR2 SVGAGI. The CDR3 consists of 13 residues. The CDR3 nucleotides read TGTGCCAGCAGTACCGACAGGGGGCAAGGCTACACCTTC. Protein product: CASSTDRGQGYTF.

V is TRBV7-9 and J is TRBJ2-7; TRBD1 matches at 7 bases. The J call may be wrong; the DNA end is better matched by TRBJ2-5. CDR1 is SEHNR and CDR2 is FQNEAQ in the germline V gene (reference sequence). The CDR3 is made up of 15 amino acids. CDR3 sequence (DNA): TGTGCCAGCACCGGGGACAGTAGAGCTCCAGAGACCCAGTACTTC. It is translated as CASTGDSRAPETQYF.

Comment on this clonotype: The germline gene is not matched at one end of the junction; a read error may be the cause. CDR3 nucleotide sequence: TGCAGCGTTCTGCAGGGGGTTAATGAAAAACCGTTTTTT. Its translation: CSVLQGVNEKPFF. The V and J genes are TRBV29-1 and TRBJ1-4; 7 bases are a match to TRBD1. This CDR3 has 13 residues. Germline assignment: CDR1 SQVTM and CDR2 ANQGSEA.